A single sample gave rise to the 18 T cell receptor beta chains below, sequenced in a study of cytomegalovirus exposure and HLA in healthy donors. PCR was performed using 60 Vbeta and 13 Jbeta primers. The data were produced by immunoSEQ multiplex PCR, yet TCRdb's version contains in-frame clones alone and is incomplete. Of roughly 230,000 clones listed, over 75% are singletons. Sequenced input: PBMCs. The receptors were gathered from a boy younger than 18 in good health and CMV-seronegative.

This chain uses TRBV6-5 with TRBJ1-5; 10 nucleotides match TRBD1. Trimming took 6 bases from V and 7 from J; bases not matched to a gene: 3. The CDR3 runs to 13 residues. Germline CDR1 is MNHEY and CDR2 is SVGAGI. The CDR3 DNA sequence: TGTGCCAGCAGGGGGACAGGGGTCCAGCCCCAGCATTTT. It codes for CASRGTGVQPQHF.

The gene calls are TRBV4-1 and TRBJ1-1; a possible D gene is TRBD1 (6 bases). The CDR3 contains 13 residues. CDR1 is MGHRA and CDR2 is YSYEKL in the germline V gene. Deletions cut 1 base from V and 9 bases from J, with 12 bases between. DNA for the CDR3: TGCGCCAGCAGCCAAGGGGCGACAGGAAAAGCTTTCTTT. Its translation: CASSQGATGKAFF.

This clone was counted once. The chain combines TRBV27 with TRBJ1-1; 8 nucleotides agree with TRBD1. The germline V gene has CDR1 MNHEY and CDR2 SMNVEV (reference sequence). The junction had 4 bases not matched to a gene; V was cut back by 6 bases and J by 1 base. The CDR3 sequence is 14 residues long. This CDR3 is CASSWTGKNTEAFF. DNA of the CDR3: TGTGCCAGCAGCTGGACAGGGAAGAACACTGAAGCTTTCTTT.

This chain joins TRBV2 and TRBJ1-1; possible D gene TRBD1, 6 bases. Per the germline V gene, CDR1 is SNHLY and CDR2 is FYNNEI. The CDR3 covers 16 residues. The ends were cut back, 4 bases at V and 0 bases at J, with 15 bases in the middle. DNA of the CDR3: TGTGCCAGCAGTGGGGGGACACTCTTTATGAACACTGAAGCTTTCTTT. Encoded protein: CASSGGTLFMNTEAFF.

The CDR3 is CASSVLRDRGTEAFF. CDR3 bases: TGTGCCAGCAGTGTCCTCCGGGACAGGGGAACTGAAGCTTTCTTT. The chain links TRBV6-1 to TRBJ1-1; TRBD1 matches 10 bases. This CDR3 is built from 15 residues. V was clipped by 4 bases and J by 5 bases; unmatched bases: 7. Germline V CDR1 and CDR2: MNHNS, SASEGT.

The chain is built from TRBV30 and TRBJ1-1; 8 bases match TRBD1. Germline V gene sequence: CDR1 GTSNPN, CDR2 SVGIG (reference sequence). The junction had 5 bases not matched to a gene; V was cut back by 0 bases and J by 5 bases. The CDR3 contains 14 residues. The CDR3 DNA sequence: TGTGCCTGGAGTGTACAGGGGGGGTGGACTGAAGCTTTCTTT. Translating it yields CAWSVQGGWTEAFF.

V usage is TRBV14 and J usage is TRBJ2-7; 11 bases fit TRBD2. Germline CDR1 is SGHDN and CDR2 is FVKESK. V shed 3 bases, J shed 6 bases, and the junction held 10 bases outside the gene matches. This CDR3 has 16 amino acids. The CDR3 coding sequence is TGTGCCAGCAGCCACGTCGGACTAGCGGGCTATGGCGAGCAGTACTTC. Its protein product is CASSHVGLAGYGEQYF.

The CDR3 protein is CASSRSQGAGYGYTF. As DNA, the CDR3 is TGTGCCAGCAGTCGTTCTCAGGGGGCAGGCTATGGCTACACCTTC. The chain employs TRBV11-3 and TRBJ1-2, with 8 bases identical to TRBD1. CDR1 SGHNT and CDR2 YENEEA come from the germline V gene. CDR3 length: 15 amino acids. The V gene end was trimmed by 6 bases and the J gene end by 4 bases; junction bases not matched to a gene: 10.

Only a few counts were recorded for this clone. The chain carries TRBV6-6 and TRBJ2-5; 8 nucleotides match TRBD1. J was trimmed by 3 bases and V by 4 bases; bases with no gene match: 7. The CDR3 is 15 amino acids. The germline V gene has CDR1 MNHNY and CDR2 SVGAGI (reference sequence). The CDR3 spells CASSSRTGRKETQYF. CDR3 DNA sequence: TGTGCCAGCAGTTCCCGGACAGGGAGGAAAGAGACCCAGTACTTC.

The rearrangement joins TRBV5-1 to TRBJ2-5; D remains ambiguous. CDR3 length: 13 amino acids. Germline-derived CDR1 and CDR2 are SGHRS and YFSETQ. The germline V and J ends were trimmed by 0 bases and 3 bases, with 6 bases remaining between them. The CDR3 spells CASSLDTKETQYF. In DNA form, the CDR3 reads TGCGCCAGCAGCTTGGATACAAAAGAGACCCAGTACTTC.

The chain carries TRBV7-9 and TRBJ1-3; 7 bases match TRBD1. Trimming at V came to 5 bases and at J to 4 bases, leaving 11 bases not matched to a gene. The CDR3 extends over 16 amino acids. CDR1 and CDR2 from the germline V gene are SEHNR and FQNEAQ (reference sequence). CDR3 bases: TGTGCCAGCAGCCCCCGACAGGGTCCCATGGGAAACACCATATATTTT. The encoded protein is CASSPRQGPMGNTIYF. Filled out from reference TRBV7-9 and TRBJ1-3, the complete variable domain reads DTGVSQNPRHKITKRGQNVTFRCDPISEHNRLYWYRQTLGQGPEFLTYFQNEAQLEKSRLLSDRFSAERPKGSFSTLEIQRTEQGDSAMYLCASSPRQGPMGNTIYFGEGSWLTVV.

The chain links TRBV4-1 to TRBJ2-7, with TRBD2 identical over 13 bases. The CDR3 sequence is 15 residues long. Trimming cost V 1 base and J 4 bases; bases outside gene matches: 1. Germline-derived CDR1 and CDR2 are MGHRA and YSYEKL. CDR3 protein: CASSQGTSGRYEQYF. The CDR3 DNA reads TGCGCCAGCAGCCAAGGGACTAGCGGGAGATACGAGCAGTACTTC.

This chain uses TRBV18 with TRBJ2-3; 7 bases are shared with TRBD2. V shed 2 bases, J shed 3 bases, and the junction held 2 bases outside the gene matches. This CDR3 spans 14 amino acids. Germline assignment: CDR1 KGHSH and CDR2 LQKENI. Written as DNA, the CDR3 is TGTGCCAGCTCACCAGTAGCGGGTACAGATACGCAGTATTTT. The encoded protein is CASSPVAGTDTQYF.

The V gene is TRBV5-6, the J gene TRBJ1-1; D gene unclear. The CDR3 length is 16 residues. The V gene lost 2 bases and the J gene lost 5 bases, with 19 bases spanning the gap. CDR1 is SGHDT, CDR2 YYEEEE, per germline. The CDR3, as DNA: TGTGCCAGCAGCTTTACCCCTGACACCCCTGCGACTGAAGCTTTCTTT. Protein product: CASSFTPDTPATEAFF.

This sequence joins TRBV5-1 and TRBJ2-3; maybe TRBD2 (5 bases). The ends were cut back, 0 bases at V and 6 bases at J, with 11 bases in the middle. The CDR3 has 14 amino acids. Looked up from germline, CDR1 is SGHRS and CDR2 is YFSETQ. Here the CDR3 DNA reads TGCGCCAGCAGCTTGGCCAAGACGGGGGATACGCAGTATTTT. Translating it yields CASSLAKTGDTQYF.

The rearrangement links TRBV6-4 to TRBJ2-6; D is unclear. The CDR3 totals 13 residues. The V end was cut by 4 bases, the J end by 2 bases, with 3 bases between. CDR1 is MRHNA and CDR2 is SNTAGT in the germline V gene. The CDR3 nucleotides are TGTGCCAGCAGTGGGCCTGGGGCCAACGTCCTGACTTTC. It is translated as CASSGPGANVLTF.

The chain recombines TRBV11-2 with TRBJ2-7, with 7 positions matching TRBD2. The CDR3 loop spans 15 amino acids. V dropped 6 bases and J dropped 7; count of bases not matched to a gene: 15. CDR1 SGHAT and CDR2 FQNNGV come from the germline V gene. CDR3 DNA sequence: TGTGCCAGCAGAAAATGGGGCGTAGGCGGGAGTGAGCAGTACTTC. It translates to CASRKWGVGGSEQYF.

This clone was detected a few times. J is TRBJ2-7 and V is TRBV6-5; D not certain. Germline-derived CDR1 and CDR2 are MNHEY and SVGAGI. V was clipped by 3 bases and J by 0 bases, with 12 bases between them. This CDR3 contains 15 residues. The CDR3 protein is CASSYLSRSSYEQYF. The CDR3 DNA sequence: TGTGCCAGCAGTTATCTCTCTCGGAGCTCCTACGAGCAGTACTTC.